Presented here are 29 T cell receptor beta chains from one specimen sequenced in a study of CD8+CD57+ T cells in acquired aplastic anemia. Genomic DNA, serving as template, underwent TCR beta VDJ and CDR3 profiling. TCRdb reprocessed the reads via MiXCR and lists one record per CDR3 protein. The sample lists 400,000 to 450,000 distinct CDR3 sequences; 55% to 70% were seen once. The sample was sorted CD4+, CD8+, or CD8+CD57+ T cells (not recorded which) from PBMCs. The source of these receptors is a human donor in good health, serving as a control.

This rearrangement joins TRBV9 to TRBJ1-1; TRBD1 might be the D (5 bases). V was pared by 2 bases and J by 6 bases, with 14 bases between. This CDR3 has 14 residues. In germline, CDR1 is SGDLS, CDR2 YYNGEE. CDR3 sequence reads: CASSVSGRGSEAFF. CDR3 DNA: TGTGCCAGCAGCGTGTCGGGGCGCGGATCTGAAGCTTTCTTT.

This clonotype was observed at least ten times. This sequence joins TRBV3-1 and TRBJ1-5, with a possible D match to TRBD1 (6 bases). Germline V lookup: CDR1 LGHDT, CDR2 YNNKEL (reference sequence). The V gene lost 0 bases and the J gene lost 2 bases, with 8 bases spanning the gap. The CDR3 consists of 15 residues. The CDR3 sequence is CASSQDGGRNQPQHF. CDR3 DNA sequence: TGTGCCAGCAGCCAAGACGGGGGCCGCAATCAGCCCCAGCATTTT.

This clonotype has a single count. The CDR3 reads CASSYATRGYEQYF. As DNA, the CDR3 is TGTGCCAGCAGCTACGCTACGCGGGGTTACGAGCAGTACTTC. The V call is TRBV7-2, the J call TRBJ2-7, with D tentatively TRBD2 (6 bases). The germline V and J ends were trimmed by 4 bases and 4 bases, with 14 bases remaining between them. Germline V CDR1 and CDR2: SGHTA, FQGNSA. The CDR3 sequence is 14 residues long.

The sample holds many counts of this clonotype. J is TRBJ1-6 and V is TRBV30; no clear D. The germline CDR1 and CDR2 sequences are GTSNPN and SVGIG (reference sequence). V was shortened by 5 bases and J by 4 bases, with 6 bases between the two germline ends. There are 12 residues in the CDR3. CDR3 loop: CAWDKYNSPLHF. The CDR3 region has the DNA TGTGCCTGGGACAAATATAATTCACCCCTCCACTTT.

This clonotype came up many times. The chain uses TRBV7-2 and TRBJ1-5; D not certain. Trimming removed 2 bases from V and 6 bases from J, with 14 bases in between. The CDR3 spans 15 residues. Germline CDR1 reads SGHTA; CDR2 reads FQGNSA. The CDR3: CASSLREGSGQPQHF. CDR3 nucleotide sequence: TGTGCCAGCAGCTTAAGAGAAGGGAGCGGTCAGCCCCAGCATTTT.

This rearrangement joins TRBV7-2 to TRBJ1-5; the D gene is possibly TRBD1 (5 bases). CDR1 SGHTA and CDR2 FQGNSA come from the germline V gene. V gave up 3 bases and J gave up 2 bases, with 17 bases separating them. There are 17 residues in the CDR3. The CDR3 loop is CTSSLAFGGGGNQPQHF. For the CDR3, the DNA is TGTACCAGCAGCTTGGCGTTCGGGGGGGGAGGCAATCAGCCCCAGCATTTT.

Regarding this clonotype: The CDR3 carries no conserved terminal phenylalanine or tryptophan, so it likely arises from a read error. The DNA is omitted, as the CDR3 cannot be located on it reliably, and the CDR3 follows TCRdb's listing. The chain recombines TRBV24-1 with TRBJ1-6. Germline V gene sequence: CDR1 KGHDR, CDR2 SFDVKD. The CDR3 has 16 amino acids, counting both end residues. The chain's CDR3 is CATSEPGLFRGYTFGS.

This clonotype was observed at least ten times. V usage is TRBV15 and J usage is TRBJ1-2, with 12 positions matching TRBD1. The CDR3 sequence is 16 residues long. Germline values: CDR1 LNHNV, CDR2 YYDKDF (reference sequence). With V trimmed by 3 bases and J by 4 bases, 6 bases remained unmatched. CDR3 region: CATSRPGQGAGYGYTF. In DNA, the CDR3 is TGTGCCACCAGCAGGCCGGGACAGGGGGCTGGCTATGGCTACACCTTC.

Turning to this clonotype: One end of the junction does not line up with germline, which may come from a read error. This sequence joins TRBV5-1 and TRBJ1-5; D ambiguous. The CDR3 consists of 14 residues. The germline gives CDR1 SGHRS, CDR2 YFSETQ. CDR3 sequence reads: CASSSNAIDKPQHF. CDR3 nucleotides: TGTGCCAGCAGCTCAAATGCTATAGATAAGCCCCAGCATTTT.

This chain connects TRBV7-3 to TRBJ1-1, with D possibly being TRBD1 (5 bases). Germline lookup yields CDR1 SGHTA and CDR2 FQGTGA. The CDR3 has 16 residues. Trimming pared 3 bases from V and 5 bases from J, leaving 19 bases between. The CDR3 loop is CASSFGRGWVGTEAFF. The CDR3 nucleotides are TGTGCCAGCAGCTTCGGGCGGGGGTGGGTGGGGACTGAAGCTTTCTTT.

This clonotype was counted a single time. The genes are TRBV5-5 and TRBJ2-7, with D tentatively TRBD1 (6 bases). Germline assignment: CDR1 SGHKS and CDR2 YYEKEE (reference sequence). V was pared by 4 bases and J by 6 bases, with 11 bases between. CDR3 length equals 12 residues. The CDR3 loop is CASSPEQGEQYF. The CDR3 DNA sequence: TGTGCCAGCAGCCCGGAACAGGGCGAGCAGTACTTC.

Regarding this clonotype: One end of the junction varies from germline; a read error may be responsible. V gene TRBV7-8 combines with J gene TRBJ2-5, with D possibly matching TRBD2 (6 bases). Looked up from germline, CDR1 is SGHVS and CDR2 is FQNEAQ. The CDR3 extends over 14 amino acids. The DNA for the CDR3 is TGTGCCAGCAAAGTGCGGGGATCCCAAGAGACCCAGAACTTC. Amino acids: CASKVRGSQETQNF.

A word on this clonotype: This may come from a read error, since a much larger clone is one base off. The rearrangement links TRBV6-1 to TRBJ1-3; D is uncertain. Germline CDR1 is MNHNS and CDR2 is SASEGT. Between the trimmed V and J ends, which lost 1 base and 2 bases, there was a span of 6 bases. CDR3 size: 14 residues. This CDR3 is CASSEDSPGNTIYF. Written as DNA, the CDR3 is TGTGCCAGCAGTGAAGACAGCCCTGGAAACACCATATATTTT.

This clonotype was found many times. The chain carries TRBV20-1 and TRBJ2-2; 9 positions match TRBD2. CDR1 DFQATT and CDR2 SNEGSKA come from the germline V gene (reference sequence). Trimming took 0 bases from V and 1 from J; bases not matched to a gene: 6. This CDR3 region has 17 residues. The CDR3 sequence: CSAREPAGGLNTGELFF. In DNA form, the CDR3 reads TGCAGTGCTAGAGAGCCAGCGGGGGGCCTGAACACCGGGGAGCTGTTTTTT.

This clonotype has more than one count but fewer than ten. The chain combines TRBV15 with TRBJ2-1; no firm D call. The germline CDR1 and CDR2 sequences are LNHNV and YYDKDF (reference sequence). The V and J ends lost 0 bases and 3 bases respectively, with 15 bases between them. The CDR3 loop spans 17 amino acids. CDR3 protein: CATSRDRWGKGYNEQFF. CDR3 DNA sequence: TGTGCCACCAGCAGAGATAGATGGGGAAAGGGCTACAATGAGCAGTTCTTC.

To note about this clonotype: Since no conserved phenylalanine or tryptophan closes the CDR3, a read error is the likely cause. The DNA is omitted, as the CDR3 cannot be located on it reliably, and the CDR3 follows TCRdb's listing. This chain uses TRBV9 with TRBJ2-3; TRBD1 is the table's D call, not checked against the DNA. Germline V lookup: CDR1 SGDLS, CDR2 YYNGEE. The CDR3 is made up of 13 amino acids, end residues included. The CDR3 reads CASSAGQGASYEL.

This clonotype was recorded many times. The CDR3: CASSQDAVTGLGQPQHF. CDR3 DNA sequence: TGCGCCAGCAGCCAGGACGCCGTTACAGGGTTAGGGCAGCCCCAGCATTTT. The chain links TRBV4-3 to TRBJ1-5; D perhaps matches TRBD1 (6 bases). Germline loops: CDR1 LGHNA, CDR2 YSLEER. V was clipped by 3 bases and J by 7 bases, with 22 bases between them. CDR3 length: 17 residues.

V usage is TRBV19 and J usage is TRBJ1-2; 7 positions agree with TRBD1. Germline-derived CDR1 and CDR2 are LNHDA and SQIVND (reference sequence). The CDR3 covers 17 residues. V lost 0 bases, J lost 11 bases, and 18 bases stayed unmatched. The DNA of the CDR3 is TGTGCCAGTAGTATAGATTCCTCTGGGACAGCAAGGAGGGGATACACCTTC. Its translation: CASSIDSSGTARRGYTF.

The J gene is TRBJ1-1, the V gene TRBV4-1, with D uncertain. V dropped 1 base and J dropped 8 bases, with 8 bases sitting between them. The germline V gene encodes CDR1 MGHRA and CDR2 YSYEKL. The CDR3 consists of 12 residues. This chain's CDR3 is CASSQGQTEAFF. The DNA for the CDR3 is TGCGCCAGCAGCCAAGGGCAGACCGAAGCTTTCTTT.

The CDR3 is CASSWDTNEKLFF. The CDR3, as DNA: TGTGCCAGCAGCTGGGACACGAATGAAAAACTGTTTTTT. The chain joins TRBV2 to TRBJ1-4; possibly TRBD1 for D (6 bases). In germline, CDR1 is SNHLY, CDR2 FYNNEI. Trimming removed 6 bases at V and 5 bases at J, with 10 bases between. This CDR3 is built from 13 residues.

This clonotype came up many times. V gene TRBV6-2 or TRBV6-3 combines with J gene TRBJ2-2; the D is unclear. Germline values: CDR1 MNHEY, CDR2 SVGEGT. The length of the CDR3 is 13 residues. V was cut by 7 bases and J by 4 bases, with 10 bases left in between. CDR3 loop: CASKPQITGELFF. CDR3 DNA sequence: TGTGCCAGCAAACCACAGATCACCGGGGAGCTGTTTTTT.

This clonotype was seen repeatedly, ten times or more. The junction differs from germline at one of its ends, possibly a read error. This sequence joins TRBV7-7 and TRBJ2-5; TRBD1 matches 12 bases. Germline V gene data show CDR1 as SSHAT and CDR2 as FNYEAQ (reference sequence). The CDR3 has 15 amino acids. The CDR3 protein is CASRPGTGGSETQYF. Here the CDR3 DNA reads TGTGCTAGCAGACCCGGGACAGGGGGCTCAGAGACCCAGTACTTC.

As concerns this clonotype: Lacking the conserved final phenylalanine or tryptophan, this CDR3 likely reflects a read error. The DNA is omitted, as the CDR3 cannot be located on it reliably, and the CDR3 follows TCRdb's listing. The chain's CDR3 is CASSLGETQAYGSGT. The chain links TRBV2 to TRBJ1-2. The germline gives CDR1 SNHLY, CDR2 FYNNEI. Both ends counted, the CDR3 spans 15 residues.

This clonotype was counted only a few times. CDR3 residues: CASSLEQGSGNTIYF. In DNA, the CDR3 is TGTGCCAGCAGCTTAGAACAGGGTAGTGGAAACACCATATATTTT. V is TRBV7-9 and J is TRBJ1-3; weak D call: TRBD1 (6 bases). In germline, CDR1 is SEHNR, CDR2 FQNEAQ (reference sequence). The germline V and J ends were trimmed by 1 base and 3 bases, with 10 bases remaining between them. The CDR3 totals 15 residues.

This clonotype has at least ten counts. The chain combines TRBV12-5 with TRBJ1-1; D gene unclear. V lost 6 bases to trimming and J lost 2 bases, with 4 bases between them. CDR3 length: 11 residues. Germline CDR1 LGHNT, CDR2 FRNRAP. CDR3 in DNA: TGTGCTAGTGGACATAACACTGAAGCTTTCTTT. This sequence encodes CASGHNTEAFF.

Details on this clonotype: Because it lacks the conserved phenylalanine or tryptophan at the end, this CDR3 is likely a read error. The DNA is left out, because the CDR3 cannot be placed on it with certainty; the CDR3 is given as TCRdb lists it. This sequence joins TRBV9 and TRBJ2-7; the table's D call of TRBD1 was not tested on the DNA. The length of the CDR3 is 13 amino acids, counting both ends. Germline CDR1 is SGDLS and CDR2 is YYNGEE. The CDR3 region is CASSSDRRHLPQL.

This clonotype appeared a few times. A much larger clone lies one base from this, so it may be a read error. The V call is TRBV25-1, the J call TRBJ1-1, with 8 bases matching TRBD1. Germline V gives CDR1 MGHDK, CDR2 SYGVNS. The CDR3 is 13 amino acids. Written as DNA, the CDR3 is TGTGCCAGCAGCAGGGGGCTGAACGCTGAAGCTTTCTTT. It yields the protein CASSRGLNAEAFF.

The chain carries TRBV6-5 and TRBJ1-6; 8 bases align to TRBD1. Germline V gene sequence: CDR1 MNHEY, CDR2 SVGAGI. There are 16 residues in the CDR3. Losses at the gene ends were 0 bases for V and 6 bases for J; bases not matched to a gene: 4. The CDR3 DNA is TGTGCCAGCAGTTACTCGCAGGGGGCGATTAATTCACCCCTCCACTTT. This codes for CASSYSQGAINSPLHF.

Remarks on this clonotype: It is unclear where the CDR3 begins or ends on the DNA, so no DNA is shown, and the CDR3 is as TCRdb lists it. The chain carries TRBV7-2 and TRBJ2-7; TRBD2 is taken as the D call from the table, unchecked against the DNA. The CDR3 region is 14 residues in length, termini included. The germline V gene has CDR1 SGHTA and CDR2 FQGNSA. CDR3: CASSLQGFTPPLWF.